This T cell receptor beta chain was retrieved from a study of patients and donors after allogeneic stem cell transplantation. This clonotype was picked up a small number of times. From the RT-PCR reads, TCRdb called clonotypes with MiXCR, one entry per CDR3 protein. Here the sample spans 400,000 to 450,000 distinct CDR3 sequences, 16% being singletons. Trimming removed 0 bases at V and 8 bases at J, with 19 bases between. This CDR3 region has 16 residues. Germline lookup yields CDR1 ENHRY and CDR2 SYGVKD. Sequences were obtained from blood, either unsorted or a sorted T cell fraction (not recorded which). The chain links TRBV10-3 to TRBJ1-2; D is perhaps TRBD1 (5 bases). This TCR came from a human donor who was either an allogeneic HSCT recipient or a stem cell or donor lymphocyte infusion donor (not recorded which). It is not recorded whose cells these are; they may come from a transplant donor. This CDR3 is CAISESRPGTIRGYTF. Here the CDR3 DNA reads TGTGCCATCAGTGAGTCCAGGCCAGGGACTATTAGGGGCTACACCTTC.